This record covers a single T cell receptor (beta chain). Which antigen it targets is not known. The sample holds no much larger clone one base away, and base qualities are not on file. Including the terminal cysteine and phenylalanine, the CDR3 comprises 13 residues. The DNA shown is the 39-base CDR3, in frame from base 1. The junction carries 11 bases between V and J, which are trimmed by 3 bases and 6 bases respectively. Reading the germline V gene gives CDR1 SGHAT and CDR2 FQNNGV. TCRB libraries were constructed from RNA through three rounds of nested multiplex PCR following a modified ARM-PCR protocol with multiple V-beta primers and a C-beta primer. TCRB-specific cDNA was synthesized from around 0.5 ug total RNA with ProtoScript II Reverse Transcriptase and a C-beta primer. No unique molecular identifiers were described for the TCRB libraries. The third PCR added barcodes and adapters over approximately 25 cycles with Deep VentR (exo-) polymerase, followed by gel purification of 250-500 bp bands. TCRB libraries were sequenced with 250 bp paired-end reads on an Illumina HiSeq 2500. The study's processing was this. Reads were cleaned with Trimmomatic, merged with FLASH, assigned V, D and J segments with MiGEC, and analyzed with VDJtools. VDJtools was used to calculate the Shannon-Wiener diversity index, which quantified repertoire diversity. TCRdb trimmed the raw reads at Q25, called clones with MiXCR and kept productive beta chains. Identical CDR3 proteins give one entry, which carries the most common genes and DNA. These V and J calls rely on TCRdb rather than the paper's analysis. The sample table records approximately 9,600 distinct CDR3 sequences; roughly 66% of these occur just once. The ten largest clones capture roughly half of the sample.

The data stem from a study of tumor-infiltrating lymphocytes in glioblastoma multiforme (dated 2017 in TCRdb). Describing the broader study: The study tested whether intratumoral genomic heterogeneity fosters TIL diversity by jointly investigating somatic mutations, TIL diversity and immune response activity. The full study reports these points: RNA-based TCR sequencing may distort clone frequencies because T cells carry unequal numbers of TCR transcripts. The authors noted that sorting T cells into functional subsets, which was not done in this study, would be a future improvement. Generalizability was limited because only one glioblastoma patient was included in the TCR and somatic mutation analysis.

The AllPrep DNA/RNA mini kit was used to purify genomic DNA and total RNA at the same time from each of the roughly ten tumor samples. Every RNA sample had an RNA integrity number above 6.5 and an OD 260/280 ratio above 1.9. The rearrangement joined TRBV11-2 to TRBJ1-2; too little of a D gene remains to name it. The clonotype comes from a male donor with glioblastoma. The sequenced sample consisted of brain tumor tissue. The CDR3 corresponds to CASSFGSGNGYTF. The DNA reads TGTGCCAGCAGCTTCGGATCGGGCAATGGCTACACCTTC.